In this sample, the clone carrying this TCR beta chain turned up many times. Per germline, CDR1 SGHTA and CDR2 FQGNSA. The CDR3 loop spans 17 amino acids. The V end was cut by 2 bases, the J end by 8 bases, with 22 bases between. This sample is part of a study of patients and donors after allogeneic stem cell transplantation. Each CDR3 protein gets one entry after TCRdb re-called the RT-PCR reads with MiXCR. The data show fewer than 75,000 distinct CDR3 sequences, about 30% seen once. The origin of this receptor is a human donor who was either an allogeneic HSCT recipient or a stem cell or donor lymphocyte infusion donor (not recorded which). It is not recorded whose cells these are; they may come from a transplant donor. J is TRBJ1-5 and V is TRBV7-2; the D gene is possibly TRBD1 (5 bases). Material for sequencing was blood, either unsorted or a sorted T cell fraction (not recorded which). The CDR3 DNA follows: TGTGCCAGCAGCTTATTGGGTGGTCGGGACCCCGGAGAGCCCCAGCATTTT. This gives the protein CASSLLGGRDPGEPQHF.